Shown below are 31 T cell receptor beta chains from a single sample sequenced in a study of PD-1 blockade in classical Hodgkin lymphoma. Measured with immunoSEQ multiplex PCR; TCRdb has only the in-frame clones, and not every one. The sample contains roughly 41,000 clones, 80% to 90% of which appear only once. Relapse was seen in all patients after autologous stem cell transplantation, and brentuximab vedotin exposure was variable. The sample in question was peripheral blood mononuclear cells (PBMCs), obtained before the second cycle of nivolumab. Receptors originate from a human donor with classical Hodgkin lymphoma.

The genes are TRBV27 and TRBJ2-7, with D perhaps matching TRBD1 (6 bases). Germline assignment: CDR1 MNHEY and CDR2 SMNVEV (reference sequence). Deletions cut 8 bases from V and 0 bases from J, with 17 bases between. This CDR3 is built from 15 residues. CDR3 region: CASGGGGVSSYEQYF. CDR3 DNA: TGTGCCAGCGGGGGTGGGGGCGTCTCCTCCTACGAGCAGTACTTC.

The sample holds one count of this clone. The V call is TRBV27, the J call TRBJ2-5; D remains ambiguous. V lost 1 base and J 2 bases, leaving 11 bases between the germline ends. The CDR3 extends over 15 amino acids. From germline, CDR1 is MNHEY and CDR2 SMNVEV (reference sequence). The CDR3 sequence: CASSLCPVPQETQYF. As DNA, the CDR3 is TGTGCCAGCAGTTTATGCCCCGTCCCACAAGAGACCCAGTACTTC.

The chain couples TRBV7-9 to TRBJ1-3, with D unresolved. Germline V gene data show CDR1 as SEHNR and CDR2 as FQNEAQ (reference sequence). The CDR3 totals 13 residues. The V and J ends lost 2 bases and 4 bases respectively, with 6 bases between them. The CDR3 bases are TGTGCCAGCAGCTTAATGCTCGGAAACACCATATATTTT. It specifies CASSLMLGNTIYF.

The chain carries TRBV6-4 and TRBJ2-3; possible D gene TRBD2, 5 bases. The CDR3 consists of 15 residues. V lost 0 bases, J lost 6 bases, and 13 bases lay in between. Germline CDR1 and CDR2: MRHNA and SNTAGT. CDR3 protein: CASSDSGTGSDTQYF. The CDR3 nucleotides are TGTGCCAGCAGTGACTCTGGCACGGGATCCGATACGCAGTATTTT.

The genes are TRBV5-1 and TRBJ2-1, with 7 bases fitting TRBD1. The germline CDR1 and CDR2 sequences are SGHRS and YFSETQ. There are 14 residues in the CDR3. The trim removed 3 bases at V and 5 bases at J, leaving 5 bases unmatched. The CDR3 nucleotides read TGCGCCAGCAGCTCGGGACAGCTCAACAATGAGCAGTTCTTC. Translated, it gives CASSSGQLNNEQFF.

V usage is TRBV19 and J usage is TRBJ2-3; 14 nucleotides agree with TRBD2. The length of the CDR3 is 15 residues. V trimming: 6 bases; J trimming: 4 bases; junction bases outside the gene matches: 3. Germline CDR1 is LNHDA and CDR2 is SQIVND (reference sequence). CDR3 protein: CASRAGLAGADTQYF. CDR3 nucleotides: TGTGCCAGTAGGGCGGGACTAGCGGGAGCAGATACGCAGTATTTT.

This chain joins TRBV21-1 and TRBJ2-1; the listed D gene, TRBD2, was not tested against the DNA. TRBV21-1 is termed a pseudogene. This CDR3 has 16 amino acids. The CDR3 coding sequence is TGTGCCAGCACCAGTGGGCGGGAGGGCCGTTTGGATGAGCAGTTCTTC. Its translation: CASTSGREGRLDEQFF.

The chain has TRBV5-8 and TRBJ2-3; D is perhaps TRBD2 (5 bases). The CDR3 loop spans 16 amino acids. Trimming removed 4 bases from V and 4 bases from J, with 19 bases in between. Germline V CDR1 and CDR2: SGHTS, YDEGEE. The CDR3 sequence is CASSDKMSGDSDTQYF. The CDR3 nucleotides read TGTGCCAGCAGCGACAAGATGAGCGGAGATTCAGATACGCAGTATTTT.

The rearrangement links TRBV6-6 to TRBJ1-1, with D perhaps TRBD1 (5 bases). Trimming cost V 4 bases and J 4 bases, with 10 bases left between them. This CDR3 region has 13 residues. Germline-derived CDR1 and CDR2 are MNHNY and SVGAGI (reference sequence). CDR3 nucleotides: TGTGCCAGCAGTTTCGACGGGGCCACTGAAGCTTTCTTT. Its translation is CASSFDGATEAFF.

The chain employs TRBV6-1 and TRBJ2-5; the match to TRBD2 covers 10 bases. Looked up from germline, CDR1 is MNHNS and CDR2 is SASEGT. V lost 2 bases to trimming and J lost 3 bases; unmatched junction nucleotides: 9. The CDR3 has 17 amino acids. The CDR3 DNA sequence: TGTGCCAGCAGTGAATTTCCAGCGGGAGGGGCCAAAGAGACCCAGTACTTC. Translated, it gives CASSEFPAGGAKETQYF.

The chain uses TRBV11-3 and TRBJ2-7, with 8 bases aligning to TRBD2. Germline V lookup: CDR1 SGHNT, CDR2 YENEEA. Losses at the gene ends were 6 bases for V and 2 bases for J; bases not matched to a gene: 9. This CDR3 has 15 amino acids. CDR3 coding DNA: TGTGCCAGCAGACCGCTAGCGGGCAACACCTACGAGCAGTACTTC. Its translation: CASRPLAGNTYEQYF.

This chain links TRBV2 with TRBJ2-2; D call uncertain. The CDR3 is 17 residues long. Deletions cut 3 bases from V and 4 bases from J, with 18 bases between. CDR1 is SNHLY and CDR2 is FYNNEI in the germline V gene. The CDR3: CASSDRTPMPLTGELFF. Written as DNA, the CDR3 is TGTGCCAGCAGTGATCGAACGCCAATGCCTCTCACCGGGGAGCTGTTTTTT.

The chain carries TRBV7-9 and TRBJ2-7, with 10 bases that match TRBD2. The J segment lost 0 bases and the V segment lost 6 bases, leaving 2 bases of the junction unmatched. The CDR3 is 14 amino acids. The germline V gene has CDR1 SEHNR and CDR2 FQNEAQ (reference sequence). CDR3 coding DNA: TGTGCCAGCAGAGCTAGCGGGGGCTCCTACGAGCAGTACTTC. Encoded protein: CASRASGGSYEQYF. Drawing the rest from reference TRBV7-9 and TRBJ2-7, the complete variable domain is DTGVSQNPRHKITKRGQNVTFRCDPISEHNRLYWYRQTLGQGPEFLTYFQNEAQLEKSRLLSDRFSAERPKGSFSTLEIQRTEQGDSAMYLCASRASGGSYEQYFGPGTRLTVT.

This clone is labeled large. V usage is TRBV9 and J usage is TRBJ2-2; tentatively, D is TRBD1 or TRBD2 (5 bases each). With 2 bases removed from V and 2 bases from J, the gap between germline ends came to 13 bases. The CDR3 consists of 16 residues. Per germline, CDR1 SGDLS and CDR2 YYNGEE. In DNA form, the CDR3 reads TGTGCCAGCAGCGTGACCAGAGGGGCTAACACCGGGGAGCTGTTTTTT. Translation: CASSVTRGANTGELFF. The full variable domain, its missing parts supplied by reference TRBV9 and TRBJ2-2, is DSGVTQTPKHLITATGQRVTLRCSPRSGDLSVYWYQQSLDQGLQFLIQYYNGEERAKGNILERFSAQQFPDLHSELNLSSLELGDSALYFCASSVTRGANTGELFFGEGSRLTVL.

This chain joins TRBV2 and TRBJ2-1; 7 nucleotides match TRBD2. V was clipped by 7 bases and J by 0 bases; unmatched bases: 3. The length of the CDR3 is 14 residues. Looked up from germline, CDR1 is SNHLY and CDR2 is FYNNEI. CDR3 in DNA: TGTGCCAGCACTGGGACTACCTCCTACAATGAGCAGTTCTTC. Its protein is CASTGTTSYNEQFF.

J is TRBJ2-3 and V is TRBV28; D is undetermined. V lost 8 bases to trimming and J lost 2 bases, with 17 bases between them. This CDR3 comprises 15 residues. Germline V gene sequence: CDR1 MDHEN, CDR2 SYDVKM. CDR3 in amino acids: CASASPPRLTDTQYF. In nucleotides, the CDR3 is TGTGCCAGCGCCTCTCCTCCCCGTCTCACAGATACGCAGTATTTT.

In DNA, the CDR3 is TGTGCCAGCAGCTGGACAGTCTACGAGCAGTACTTC. Translation: CASSWTVYEQYF. The chain uses TRBV7-9 and TRBJ2-7; D is possibly TRBD1 (6 bases). Germline CDR1 reads SEHNR; CDR2 reads FQNEAQ (reference sequence). The CDR3 covers 12 residues. V shed 4 bases and J shed 3 bases, with 7 bases lying between them.

In its sample, this clone was seen once. This chain uses TRBV12-5 with TRBJ2-3, with a possible D match to TRBD1 (6 bases). Trimming removed 11 bases from V and 0 bases from J, with 15 bases in between. The germline V gene encodes CDR1 LGHNT and CDR2 FRNRAP. This CDR3 is built from 14 residues. The chain's CDR3 is CAALTDRSTDTQYF. The CDR3 DNA reads as TGTGCTGCTCTAACGGACAGAAGCACAGATACGCAGTATTTT.

Here the CDR3 reads CASSDTYEQYF. The CDR3 nucleotides read TGTGCCAGCAGTGACACCTACGAGCAGTACTTC. The chain links TRBV25-1 to TRBJ2-7; no clear D gene. This CDR3 spans 11 amino acids. Trimming stripped 3 bases from V and 2 bases from J, with 2 bases between. Per the germline V gene, CDR1 is MGHDK and CDR2 is SYGVNS.

The rearrangement links TRBV10-3 to TRBJ2-7; 15 bases map to TRBD2. J lost 0 bases, V lost 10 bases, and 7 bases had no gene match. CDR3 size: 16 residues. Germline V CDR1 and CDR2: ENHRY, SYGVKD. The CDR3 region is CATGLAGGAGSYEQYF. DNA for the CDR3: TGTGCCACCGGACTAGCGGGAGGGGCAGGCTCCTACGAGCAGTACTTC.

In this sample, this clone turned up once. This chain links TRBV5-1 with TRBJ1-3, with 10 bases fitting TRBD1. The junction had 7 bases not matched to a gene; V was cut back by 5 bases and J by 2 bases. Germline lookup yields CDR1 SGHRS and CDR2 YFSETQ. The CDR3 is 16 amino acids. CDR3 DNA sequence: TGCGCCAGCAGTCAGATGACAGGGGGCGCTGGAAACACCATATATTTT. It is translated as CASSQMTGGAGNTIYF.

The rearrangement links TRBV5-4 to TRBJ2-1, with 11 bases fitting TRBD2. This CDR3 comprises 15 residues. Germline V CDR1 and CDR2: SGHNT, YYREEE (reference sequence). The J segment lost 3 bases and the V segment lost 5 bases, leaving 4 bases of the junction unmatched. The CDR3 loop is CASRIAGGGYNEQFF. The CDR3 DNA follows: TGTGCCAGCAGGATAGCGGGAGGGGGCTACAATGAGCAGTTCTTC. Based on the CDR3 plus reference TRBV5-4 and TRBJ2-1, the full variable domain is ETGVTQSPTHLIKTRGQQVTLRCSSQSGHNTVSWYQQALGQGPQFIFQYYREEENGRGNFPPRFSGLQFPNYSSELNVNALELDDSALYLCASRIAGGGYNEQFFGPGTRLTVL.

This clone was recorded only once. This chain connects TRBV28 to TRBJ2-1, with TRBD2 matching 8 bases. After removal of 9 bases from V and 7 bases from J, the junction contained 11 bases not matched to a gene. The CDR3 loop spans 14 amino acids. From germline, CDR1 is MDHEN and CDR2 SYDVKM. The CDR3 nucleotides read TGTGCCAGTTACGGGACTAGTTCAATGAATGAGCAGTTCTTC. This translates into CASYGTSSMNEQFF. Combining the CDR3 with reference TRBV28 and TRBJ2-1 gives the whole variable domain DVKVTQSSRYLVKRTGEKVFLECVQDMDHENMFWYRQDPGLGLRLIYFSYDVKMKEKGDIPEGYSVSREKKERFSLILESASTNQTSMYLCASYGTSSMNEQFFGPGTRLTVL.

This clone turned up a few times. The V call is TRBV25-1, the J call TRBJ2-7, with 7 bases matching TRBD2. CDR3 size: 11 residues. CDR1 is MGHDK, CDR2 SYGVNS, per germline. J gave up 7 bases and V 4 bases, and 1 base lay outside the gene matches. CDR3: CASSGGGEQYF. The CDR3, as DNA: TGTGCCAGCAGTGGGGGGGGAGAGCAGTACTTC.

The chain carries TRBV7-3 and TRBJ2-1, with 8 bases aligning to TRBD2. CDR1 is SGHTA, CDR2 FQGTGA, per germline. This CDR3 is 15 amino acids long. The V gene end was trimmed by 5 bases and the J gene end by 6 bases; junction bases not matched to a gene: 9. The CDR3 sequence: CASSPGAGARNEQFF. The CDR3 DNA sequence: TGTGCCAGCAGCCCAGGAGCGGGAGCTCGCAATGAGCAGTTCTTC.

The chain links TRBV10-1 to TRBJ2-2, with 8 bases that match TRBD1. The V gene's germline CDR1 is WNHNN and CDR2 SYGVQD (reference sequence). The CDR3 loop spans 15 amino acids. Trimming removed 3 bases from V and 5 bases from J; junction bases left unmatched: 5. CDR3 coding DNA: TGCGCCAGCAGTGACCGGACAGGGTCAACCGGGGAGCTGTTTTTT. It codes for CASSDRTGSTGELFF.

The rearrangement joins TRBV7-8 to TRBJ2-7; D tentatively fits TRBD1 or TRBD2 (5 bases each). The CDR3 totals 14 residues. Trimming shortened V by 3 bases and J by 4 bases, and 13 bases separated the two germline ends. Germline CDR1 SGHVS, CDR2 FQNEAQ. In DNA, the CDR3 is TGTGCCAGCAGCTTCATTCCCGGGGCGTACGAGCAGTACTTC. Its protein is CASSFIPGAYEQYF.

The chain carries TRBV30 and TRBJ2-1; D remains unclear. This CDR3 contains 13 residues. The germline V gene encodes CDR1 GTSNPN and CDR2 SVGIG (reference sequence). Trimming shortened V by 0 bases and J by 8 bases, and 11 bases separated the two germline ends. CDR3 loop: CAWSVVSMHEQFF. In DNA form, the CDR3 reads TGTGCCTGGAGTGTAGTTAGCATGCATGAGCAGTTCTTC.

The chain couples TRBV7-8 to TRBJ1-1; TRBD1 might be the D (5 bases). Trimming removed 5 bases from V and 2 bases from J, with 15 bases in between. The length of the CDR3 is 15 residues. CDR1 and CDR2 from the germline V gene are SGHVS and FQNEAQ. This CDR3 reads CASSTRAGDNTEAFF. The CDR3, as DNA: TGTGCCAGCAGCACCCGGGCGGGGGACAACACTGAAGCTTTCTTT.

The chain couples TRBV7-6 to TRBJ1-2, with TRBD1 matching 9 bases. Germline V gene data show CDR1 as SGHVS and CDR2 as FNYEAQ. The V and J ends lost 1 base and 8 bases, in that order; junction bases with no gene match: 14. This CDR3 comprises 17 residues. The CDR3 here is CASSLVQGATPSGGYTF. The CDR3 coding sequence is TGTGCCAGCAGCTTAGTACAGGGGGCCACTCCCTCTGGGGGCTACACCTTC.

The genes are TRBV9 and TRBJ2-1, with 8 positions matching TRBD2. The CDR3 spans 18 residues. V lost 1 base and J lost 0; bases outside the gene matches: 9. CDR1 and CDR2 from the germline V gene are SGDLS and YYNGEE. In DNA, the CDR3 is TGTGCCAGCAGCGTATTACCAGCGGGAGTACTCTCCTACAATGAGCAGTTCTTC. Protein sequence: CASSVLPAGVLSYNEQFF.